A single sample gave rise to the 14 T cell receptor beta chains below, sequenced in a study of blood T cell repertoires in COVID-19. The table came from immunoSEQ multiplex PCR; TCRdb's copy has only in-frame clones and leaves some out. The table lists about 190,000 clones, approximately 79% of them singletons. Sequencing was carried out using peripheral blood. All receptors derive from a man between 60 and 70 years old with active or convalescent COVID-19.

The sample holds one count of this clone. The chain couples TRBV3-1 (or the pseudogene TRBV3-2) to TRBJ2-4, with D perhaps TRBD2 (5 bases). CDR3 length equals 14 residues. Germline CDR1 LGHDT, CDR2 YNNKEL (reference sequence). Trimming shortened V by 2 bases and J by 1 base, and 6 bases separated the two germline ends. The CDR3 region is CASSQSSAKNIQYF. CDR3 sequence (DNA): TGTGCCAGCAGCCAATCTAGCGCCAAAAACATTCAGTACTTC.

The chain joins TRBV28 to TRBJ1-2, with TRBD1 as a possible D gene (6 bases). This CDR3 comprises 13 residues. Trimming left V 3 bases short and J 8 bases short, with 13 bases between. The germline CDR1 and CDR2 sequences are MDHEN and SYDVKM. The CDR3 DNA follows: TGTGCCAGCAGTTTCGGGGGGCGCGACGGCTACACCTTC. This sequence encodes CASSFGGRDGYTF.

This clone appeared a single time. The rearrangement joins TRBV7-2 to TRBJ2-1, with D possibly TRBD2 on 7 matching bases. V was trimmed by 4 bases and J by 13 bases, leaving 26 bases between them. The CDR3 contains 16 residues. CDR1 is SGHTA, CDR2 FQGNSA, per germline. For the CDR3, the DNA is TGTGCCAGCAGCTCCGGGGGCCTAGCGGCCCGCAGGTATCAGTTCTTC. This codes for CASSSGGLAARRYQFF.

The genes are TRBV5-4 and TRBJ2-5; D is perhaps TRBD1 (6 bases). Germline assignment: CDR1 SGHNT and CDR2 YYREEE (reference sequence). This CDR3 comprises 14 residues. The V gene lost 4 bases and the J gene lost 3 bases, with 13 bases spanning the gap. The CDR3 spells CASSQTGSEETQYF. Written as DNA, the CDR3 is TGTGCCAGCAGCCAGACAGGAAGTGAAGAGACCCAGTACTTC.

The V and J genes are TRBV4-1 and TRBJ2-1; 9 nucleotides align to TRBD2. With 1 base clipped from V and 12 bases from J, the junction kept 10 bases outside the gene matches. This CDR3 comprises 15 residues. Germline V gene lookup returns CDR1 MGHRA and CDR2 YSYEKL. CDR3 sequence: CASSQGLAGPRRQFF. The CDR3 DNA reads TGCGCCAGCAGCCAAGGGCTAGCGGGGCCTCGGAGGCAGTTCTTC.

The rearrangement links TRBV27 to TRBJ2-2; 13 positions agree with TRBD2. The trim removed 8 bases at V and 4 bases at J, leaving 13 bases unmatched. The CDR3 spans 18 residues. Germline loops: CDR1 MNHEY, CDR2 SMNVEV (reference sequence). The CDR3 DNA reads TGTGCCAGCTCCTGGGGACTAGCGGGATCGGGAACCACCGGGGAGCTGTTTTTT. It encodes CASSWGLAGSGTTGELFF.

CDR3 nucleotide sequence: TGTGCCAGTACCACTAGCGGGAGGGCCGGCACAGATACGCAGTATTTT. Translated, it gives CASTTSGRAGTDTQYF. V usage is TRBV19 and J usage is TRBJ2-3; TRBD2 agrees at 13 bases. The J segment lost 1 base and the V segment lost 7 bases, leaving 5 bases of the junction unmatched. The germline V gene encodes CDR1 LNHDA and CDR2 SQIVND (reference sequence). The CDR3 is made up of 16 amino acids.

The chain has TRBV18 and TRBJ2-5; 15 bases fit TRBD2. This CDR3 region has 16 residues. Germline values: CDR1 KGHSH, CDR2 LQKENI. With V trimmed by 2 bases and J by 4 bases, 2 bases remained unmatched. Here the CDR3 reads CASSPGLAGGGETQYF. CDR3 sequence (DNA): TGTGCCAGCTCACCAGGACTAGCGGGAGGGGGAGAGACCCAGTACTTC.

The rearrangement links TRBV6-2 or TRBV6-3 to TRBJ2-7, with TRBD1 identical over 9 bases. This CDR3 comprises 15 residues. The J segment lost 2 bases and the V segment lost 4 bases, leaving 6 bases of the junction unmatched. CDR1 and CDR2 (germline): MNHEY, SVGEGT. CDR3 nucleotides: TGTGCCAGCAGTTTGGGGACAGGGAGAGCCTACGAGCAGTACTTC. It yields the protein CASSLGTGRAYEQYF.

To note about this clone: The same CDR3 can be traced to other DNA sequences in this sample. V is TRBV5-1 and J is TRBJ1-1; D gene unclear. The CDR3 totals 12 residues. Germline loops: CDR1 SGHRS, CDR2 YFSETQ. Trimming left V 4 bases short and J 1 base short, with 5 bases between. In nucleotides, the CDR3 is TGCGCCAGCAGCCAGGAGAACACTGAAGCTTTCTTT. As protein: CASSQENTEAFF. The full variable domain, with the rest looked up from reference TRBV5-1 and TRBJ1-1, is KAGVTQTPRYLIKTRGQQVTLSCSPISGHRSVSWYQQTPGQGLQFLFEYFSETQRNKGNFPGRFSGRQFSNSRSEMNVSTLELGDSALYLCASSQENTEAFFGQGTRLTVV.

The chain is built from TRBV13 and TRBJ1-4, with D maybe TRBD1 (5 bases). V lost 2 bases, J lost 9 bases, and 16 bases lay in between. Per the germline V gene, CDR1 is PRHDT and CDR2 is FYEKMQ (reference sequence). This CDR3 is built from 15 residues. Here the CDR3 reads CASSLKQVSEKKLFF. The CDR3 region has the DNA TGTGCCAGCAGCTTAAAACAGGTTTCGGAGAAAAAACTGTTTTTT.

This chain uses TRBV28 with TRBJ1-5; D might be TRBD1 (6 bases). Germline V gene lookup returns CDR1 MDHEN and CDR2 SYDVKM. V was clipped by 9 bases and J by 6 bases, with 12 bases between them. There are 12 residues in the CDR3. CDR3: CASSNRVQPQHF. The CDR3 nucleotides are TGTGCCAGTTCAAACAGGGTTCAGCCCCAGCATTTT.

The chain's CDR3 is CASSPSRLPYEQYF. The DNA of the CDR3 is TGTGCCAGCAGTCCCTCGCGCCTTCCCTACGAGCAGTACTTC. The J gene is TRBJ2-7, the V gene TRBV28; D gene uncertain. This CDR3 spans 14 amino acids. Germline V gene sequence: CDR1 MDHEN, CDR2 SYDVKM. V lost 5 bases to trimming and J lost 2 bases, with 13 bases between them.

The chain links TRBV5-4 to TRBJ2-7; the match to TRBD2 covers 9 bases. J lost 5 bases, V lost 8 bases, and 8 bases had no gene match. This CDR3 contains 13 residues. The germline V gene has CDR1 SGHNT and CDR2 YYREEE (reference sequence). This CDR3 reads CASSVAGVNEQYF. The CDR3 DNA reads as TGTGCCAGTTCCGTAGCGGGAGTCAACGAGCAGTACTTC.